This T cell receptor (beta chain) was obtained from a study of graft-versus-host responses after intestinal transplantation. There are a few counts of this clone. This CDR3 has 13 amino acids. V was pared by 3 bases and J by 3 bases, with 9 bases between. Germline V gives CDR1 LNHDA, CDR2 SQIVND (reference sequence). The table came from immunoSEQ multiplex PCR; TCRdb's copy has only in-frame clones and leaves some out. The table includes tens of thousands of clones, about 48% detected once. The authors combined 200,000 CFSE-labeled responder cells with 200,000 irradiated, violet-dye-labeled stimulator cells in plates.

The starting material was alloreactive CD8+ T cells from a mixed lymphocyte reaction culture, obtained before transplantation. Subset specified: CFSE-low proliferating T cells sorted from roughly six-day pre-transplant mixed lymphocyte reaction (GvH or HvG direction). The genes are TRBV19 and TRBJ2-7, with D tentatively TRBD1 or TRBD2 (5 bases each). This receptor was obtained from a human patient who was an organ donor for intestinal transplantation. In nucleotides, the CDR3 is TGTGCCAGTAGTATCGGGGCCGGCTACGAGCAGTACTTC. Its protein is CASSIGAGYEQYF.